Each of the 18 T cell receptor beta chains below was sequenced from the same sample in a study of T cells in localized non-small cell lung cancer. TCRdb's copy holds only in-frame clones and misses some; the assay was immunoSEQ multiplex PCR. The table records roughly 34,000 clones, around 73% of them present only once. The sequenced sample was peripheral blood, obtained before any cancer treatment. Source of these receptors: a male donor aged 60 or over with stage II squamous cell lung carcinoma.

This clone was seen more than once but under ten times. The chain carries TRBV15 and TRBJ2-7; 9 bases map to TRBD1. Unmatched junction bases numbered 4, after V lost 0 bases and J lost 4 bases. Germline-derived CDR1 and CDR2 are LNHNV and YYDKDF (reference sequence). CDR3 length: 15 residues. CDR3 protein: CATSRDRGQGYEQYF. The CDR3, as DNA: TGTGCCACCAGCAGAGATAGGGGACAGGGATACGAGCAGTACTTC. Drawing the rest from reference TRBV15 and TRBJ2-7, the complete variable domain is DAMVIQNPRYQVTQFGKPVTLSCSQTLNHNVMYWYQQKSSQAPKLLFHYYDKDFNNEADTPDNFQSRRPNTSFCFLDIRSPGLGDTAMYLCATSRDRGQGYEQYFGPGTRLTVT.

In its sample, this clone was seen a few times. The chain combines TRBV28 with TRBJ2-2, with 8 bases fitting TRBD1. Germline-derived CDR1 and CDR2 are MDHEN and SYDVKM. This CDR3 is 15 amino acids long. V dropped 8 bases and J dropped 7; count of bases not matched to a gene: 12. CDR3 nucleotide sequence: TGTGCCAGCGGTTCCCGGACAGGGATAGGCGGGGAGCTGTTTTTT. Translating gives CASGSRTGIGGELFF.

This chain connects TRBV7-2 to TRBJ2-2; 10 nucleotides align to TRBD2. This CDR3 contains 17 residues. The germline gives CDR1 SGHTA, CDR2 FQGNSA. The V and J ends lost 5 bases and 5 bases, in that order; junction bases with no gene match: 11. This CDR3 is CASSPGLASSWTGELFF. CDR3 nucleotides: TGTGCCAGCAGCCCGGGACTAGCGAGCTCTTGGACCGGGGAGCTGTTTTTT. Using reference TRBV7-2 and TRBJ2-2 for the parts outside the CDR3, the full variable domain is GAGVSQSPSNKVTEKGKDVELRCDPISGHTALYWYRQSLGQGLEFLIYFQGNSAPDKSGLPSDRFSAERTGGSVSTLTIQRTQQEDSAVYLCASSPGLASSWTGELFFGEGSRLTVL.

The chain links TRBV6-1 to TRBJ1-1; D is unclear. Germline CDR1 MNHNS, CDR2 SASEGT. With 5 bases removed from V and 0 bases from J, the gap between germline ends came to 13 bases. The CDR3 runs to 15 residues. The CDR3: CASSFIRPLNTEAFF. CDR3 in DNA: TGTGCCAGCAGTTTCATACGCCCACTGAACACTGAAGCTTTCTTT.

This clone occurred once. The chain couples TRBV30 to TRBJ1-1; D gene unclear. The CDR3 consists of 13 residues. CDR1 and CDR2 from the germline V gene are GTSNPN and SVGIG (reference sequence). V was clipped by 0 bases and J by 0 bases, with 5 bases between them. The CDR3 DNA reads TGTGCCTGGAGTGTACCGATGAACACTGAAGCTTTCTTT. It is translated as CAWSVPMNTEAFF.

This clone was picked up one time. This chain uses TRBV2 with TRBJ2-7, with TRBD1 identical over 7 bases. Germline CDR1 and CDR2: SNHLY and FYNNEI. The trim removed 2 bases at V and 5 bases at J, leaving 6 bases unmatched. The CDR3 consists of 14 residues. This chain's CDR3 is CASSERGQVHEQYF. The CDR3 DNA is TGTGCCAGCAGTGAAAGAGGACAGGTCCACGAGCAGTACTTC.

This rearrangement joins TRBV7-3 to TRBJ2-5, with 7 bases matching TRBD1. The CDR3 loop spans 13 amino acids. The germline V gene has CDR1 SGHTA and CDR2 FQGTGA. V shed 8 bases, J shed 4 bases, and the junction held 7 bases outside the gene matches. The CDR3 sequence: CASGTGARETQYF. CDR3 nucleotide sequence: TGTGCCAGCGGAACAGGGGCCAGAGAGACCCAGTACTTC.

V usage is TRBV21-1 and J usage is TRBJ2-1; TRBD2 was called by the table and not checked on the DNA. TRBV21-1 is a recognized pseudogene. The length of the CDR3 is 17 residues. CDR3 region: CASSKLAGGSSYNEQFF. DNA of the CDR3: TGTGCCAGCAGCAAACTAGCGGGAGGGAGCTCCTACAATGAGCAGTTCTTC.

The chain uses TRBV11-3 and TRBJ2-5, with a weak D call TRBD1 (5 bases). The CDR3 consists of 15 residues. Germline CDR1 is SGHNT and CDR2 is YENEEA. V was trimmed by 1 base and J by 0 bases, leaving 9 bases between them. The CDR3 sequence is CASSLGSRDQETQYF. For the CDR3, the DNA is TGTGCCAGCAGCTTAGGGTCCAGGGACCAAGAGACCCAGTACTTC.

The DNA for the CDR3 is TGCAGCGCCCAGGGGTCCTACGAGCAGTACTTC. This codes for CSAQGSYEQYF. The V and J genes are TRBV29-1 and TRBJ2-7; perhaps TRBD1 as D (6 bases). Looked up from germline, CDR1 is SQVTM and CDR2 is ANQGSEA. Trimming took off 7 bases at V and 1 base at J, with 8 bases between the two ends. This CDR3 region has 11 residues.

The rearrangement joins TRBV5-6 to TRBJ1-1; D is undetermined. Trimming pared 2 bases from V and 0 bases from J, leaving 8 bases between. The CDR3 has 14 residues. The germline CDR1 and CDR2 sequences are SGHDT and YYEEEE. CDR3 sequence reads: CASSFQTMNTEAFF. The CDR3 DNA reads TGTGCCAGCAGCTTTCAGACAATGAACACTGAAGCTTTCTTT.

This clone was detected a few times. The genes are TRBV27 and TRBJ2-1; 7 bases are a match to TRBD2. The CDR3 contains 13 residues. Per the germline V gene, CDR1 is MNHEY and CDR2 is SMNVEV (reference sequence). V lost 6 bases to trimming and J lost 7 bases; unmatched junction nucleotides: 6. CDR3 in DNA: TGTGCCAGCAGGGGCGGGAGTGGAAATGAGCAGTTCTTC. Protein sequence: CASRGGSGNEQFF.

The chain employs TRBV7-9 and TRBJ2-3; D could derive from TRBD1 or TRBD2 (5 bases each). V lost 4 bases to trimming and J lost 1 base, with 9 bases between them. The CDR3 runs to 14 residues. Germline V gives CDR1 SEHNR, CDR2 FQNEAQ (reference sequence). CDR3 sequence reads: CASSSRDGTDTQYF. In nucleotides, the CDR3 is TGTGCCAGCAGCTCACGGGACGGCACAGATACGCAGTATTTT.

V usage is TRBV10-3 and J usage is TRBJ1-6; TRBD1 agrees at 9 bases. Trimming took 6 bases from V and 6 from J; bases not matched to a gene: 12. The CDR3 covers 17 residues. Germline CDR1 and CDR2: ENHRY and SYGVKD. CDR3 DNA: TGTGCCATCAGCTCACGAGCCGGGACAGGGAGTAATTCACCCCTCCACTTT. The encoded protein is CAISSRAGTGSNSPLHF.

This clone was counted once. V gene TRBV7-9 combines with J gene TRBJ2-7; D is uncertain. The CDR3 length is 15 residues. The V gene lost 4 bases and the J gene lost 2 bases, with 15 bases spanning the gap. Germline V CDR1 and CDR2: SEHNR, FQNEAQ (reference sequence). CDR3 residues: CASSSTTRMTYEQYF. Here the CDR3 DNA reads TGTGCCAGCAGCTCGACGACGAGGATGACCTACGAGCAGTACTTC.

This clone was seen a few times. The V gene is TRBV5-1, the J gene TRBJ1-4; D is perhaps TRBD1 (5 bases). V dropped 2 bases and J dropped 5 bases, with 10 bases sitting between them. The CDR3 length is 14 residues. Germline-derived CDR1 and CDR2 are SGHRS and YFSETQ. The CDR3 reads CASSLSGTNEKLFF. DNA of the CDR3: TGCGCCAGCAGCTTATCCGGGACCAATGAAAAACTGTTTTTT.

V is TRBV10-3 and J is TRBJ1-6; the match to TRBD1 covers 7 bases. The CDR3 sequence is 12 residues long. Trimming cost V 10 bases and J 7 bases; bases outside gene matches: 4. Germline V gene lookup returns CDR1 ENHRY and CDR2 SYGVKD. This chain's CDR3 is CATTGRNSPLHF. Written as DNA, the CDR3 is TGTGCCACGACAGGGCGAAATTCACCCCTCCACTTT.

The chain is built from TRBV4-2 and TRBJ2-5, with D maybe TRBD2 (7 bases). The V and J ends lost 1 base and 2 bases respectively, with 11 bases between them. The germline CDR1 and CDR2 sequences are LGHNA and YNFKEQ. CDR3 size: 15 residues. This CDR3 reads CASSQAGGQQETQYF. The DNA for the CDR3 is TGTGCCAGCAGCCAAGCGGGGGGACAACAAGAGACCCAGTACTTC.